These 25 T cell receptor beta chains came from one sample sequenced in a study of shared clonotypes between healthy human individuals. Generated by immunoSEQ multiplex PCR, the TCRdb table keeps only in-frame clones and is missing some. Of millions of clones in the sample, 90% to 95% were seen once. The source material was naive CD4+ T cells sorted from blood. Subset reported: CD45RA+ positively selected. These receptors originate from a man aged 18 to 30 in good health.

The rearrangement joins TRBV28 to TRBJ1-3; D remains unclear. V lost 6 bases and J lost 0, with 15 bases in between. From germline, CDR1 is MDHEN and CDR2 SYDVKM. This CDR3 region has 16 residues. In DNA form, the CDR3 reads TGTGCCAGCAGGTTAGGCAGGTCCATCTCTGGAAACACCATATATTTT. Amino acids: CASRLGRSISGNTIYF.

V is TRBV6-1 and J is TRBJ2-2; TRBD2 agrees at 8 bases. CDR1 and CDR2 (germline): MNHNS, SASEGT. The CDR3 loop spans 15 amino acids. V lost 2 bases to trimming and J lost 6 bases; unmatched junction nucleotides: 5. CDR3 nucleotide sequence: TGTGCCAGCAGTGAATGGGTTAGCGGGGCCGGGGAGCTGTTTTTT. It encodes CASSEWVSGAGELFF.

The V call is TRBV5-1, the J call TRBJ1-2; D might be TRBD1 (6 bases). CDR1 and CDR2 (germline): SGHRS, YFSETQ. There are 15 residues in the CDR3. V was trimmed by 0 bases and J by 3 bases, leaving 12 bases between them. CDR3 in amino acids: CASSLADRKYYGYTF. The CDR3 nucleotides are TGCGCCAGCAGCTTGGCCGACAGGAAATACTATGGCTACACCTTC.

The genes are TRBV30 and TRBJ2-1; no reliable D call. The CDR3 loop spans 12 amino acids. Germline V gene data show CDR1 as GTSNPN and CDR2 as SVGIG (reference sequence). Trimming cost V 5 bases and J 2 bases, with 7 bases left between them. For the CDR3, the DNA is TGTGCCTGGGGGGAAACCTACAATGAGCAGTTCTTC. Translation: CAWGETYNEQFF.

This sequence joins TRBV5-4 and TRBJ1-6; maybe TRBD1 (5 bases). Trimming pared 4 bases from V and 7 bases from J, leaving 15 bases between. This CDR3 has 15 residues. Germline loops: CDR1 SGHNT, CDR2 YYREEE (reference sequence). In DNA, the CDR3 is TGTGCCAGCAGCCCGTGGGACCCTTCGAATTCACCCCTCCACTTT. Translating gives CASSPWDPSNSPLHF.

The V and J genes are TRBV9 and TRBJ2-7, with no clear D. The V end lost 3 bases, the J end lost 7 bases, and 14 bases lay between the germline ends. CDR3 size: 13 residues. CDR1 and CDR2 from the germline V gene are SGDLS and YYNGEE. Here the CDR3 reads CASSAETGLEQYF. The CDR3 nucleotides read TGTGCCAGCAGCGCCGAGACTGGATTGGAGCAGTACTTC.

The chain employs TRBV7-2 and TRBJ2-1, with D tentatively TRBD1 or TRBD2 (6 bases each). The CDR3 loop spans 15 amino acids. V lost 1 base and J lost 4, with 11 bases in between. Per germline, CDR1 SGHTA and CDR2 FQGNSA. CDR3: CASSLVGGTYNEQFF. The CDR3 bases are TGTGCCAGCAGCTTAGTGGGCGGGACATACAATGAGCAGTTCTTC.

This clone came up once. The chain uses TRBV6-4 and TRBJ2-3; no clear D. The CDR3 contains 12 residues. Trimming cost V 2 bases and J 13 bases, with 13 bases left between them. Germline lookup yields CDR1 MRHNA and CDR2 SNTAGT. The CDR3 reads CASSDEAHGEYF. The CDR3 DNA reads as TGTGCCAGCAGTGACGAAGCCCACGGAGAGTATTTT.

CDR3 region: CASRDRGPSTYNEQFF. CDR3 bases: TGTGCCAGTAGGGACAGGGGACCGAGCACCTACAATGAGCAGTTCTTC. The chain carries TRBV19 and TRBJ2-1; TRBD1 aligns across 9 bases. The trim removed 6 bases at V and 2 bases at J, leaving 8 bases unmatched. This CDR3 has 16 amino acids. Germline assignment: CDR1 LNHDA and CDR2 SQIVND (reference sequence). Looking up the rest from reference TRBV19 and TRBJ2-1 gives the full variable domain: DGGITQSPKYLFRKEGQNVTLSCEQNLNHDAMYWYRQDPGQGLRLIYYSQIVNDFQKGDIAEGYSVSREKKESFPLTVTSAQKNPTAFYLCASRDRGPSTYNEQFFGPGTRLTVL.

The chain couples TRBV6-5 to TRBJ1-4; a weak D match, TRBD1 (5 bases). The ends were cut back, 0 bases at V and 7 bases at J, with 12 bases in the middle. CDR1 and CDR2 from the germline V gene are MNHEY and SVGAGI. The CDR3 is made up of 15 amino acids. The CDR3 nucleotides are TGTGCCAGCAGTTACTCCGTAGGGGCAAGTGAAAAACTGTTTTTT. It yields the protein CASSYSVGASEKLFF.

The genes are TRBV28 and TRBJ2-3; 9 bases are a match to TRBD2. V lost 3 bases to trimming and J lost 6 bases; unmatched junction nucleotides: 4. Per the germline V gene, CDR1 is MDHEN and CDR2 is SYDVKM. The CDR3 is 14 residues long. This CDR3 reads CASSFERGVDTQYF. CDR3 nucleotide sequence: TGTGCCAGCAGTTTCGAGCGGGGGGTGGATACGCAGTATTTT.

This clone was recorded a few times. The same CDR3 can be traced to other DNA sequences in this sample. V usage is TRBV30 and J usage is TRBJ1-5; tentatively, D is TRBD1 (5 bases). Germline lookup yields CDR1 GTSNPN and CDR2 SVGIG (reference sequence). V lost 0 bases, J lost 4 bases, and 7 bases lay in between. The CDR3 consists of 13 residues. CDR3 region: CAWSVRGNQPQHF. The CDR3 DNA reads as TGTGCCTGGAGTGTACGGGGGAATCAGCCCCAGCATTTT.

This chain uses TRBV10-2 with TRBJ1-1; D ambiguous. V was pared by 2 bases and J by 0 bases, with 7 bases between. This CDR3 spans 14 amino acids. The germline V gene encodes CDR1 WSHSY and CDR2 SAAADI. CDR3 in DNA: TGCGCCAGCAGTGAGGTTATTTTGAACACTGAAGCTTTCTTT. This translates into CASSEVILNTEAFF.

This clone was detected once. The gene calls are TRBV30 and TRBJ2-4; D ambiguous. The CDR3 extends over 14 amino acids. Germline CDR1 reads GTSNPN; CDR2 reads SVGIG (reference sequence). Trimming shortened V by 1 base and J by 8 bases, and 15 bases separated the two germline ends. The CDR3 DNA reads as TGTGCCTGGAGTGCCCCGGGCCGTATGTACATTCAGTACTTC. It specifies CAWSAPGRMYIQYF. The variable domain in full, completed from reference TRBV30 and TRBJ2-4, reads SQTIHQWPATLVQPVGSPLSLECTVEGTSNPNLYWYRQAAGRGLQLLFYSVGIGQISSEVPQNLSASRPQDRQFILSSKKLLLSDSGFYLCAWSAPGRMYIQYFGAGTRLSVL.

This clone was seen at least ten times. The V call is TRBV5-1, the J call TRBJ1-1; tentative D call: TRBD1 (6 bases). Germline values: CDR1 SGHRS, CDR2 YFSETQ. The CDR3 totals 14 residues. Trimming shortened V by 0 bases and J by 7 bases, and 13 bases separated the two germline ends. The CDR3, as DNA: TGCGCCAGCAGCTTGGACGGGACACGACGTGAAGCTTTCTTT. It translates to CASSLDGTRREAFF.

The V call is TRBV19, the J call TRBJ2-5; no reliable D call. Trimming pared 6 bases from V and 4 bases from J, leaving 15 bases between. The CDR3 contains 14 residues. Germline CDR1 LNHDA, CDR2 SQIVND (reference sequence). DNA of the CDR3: TGTGCCAGTAGCGGGCCTTCCCCCGTAGAGACCCAGTACTTC. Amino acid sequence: CASSGPSPVETQYF.

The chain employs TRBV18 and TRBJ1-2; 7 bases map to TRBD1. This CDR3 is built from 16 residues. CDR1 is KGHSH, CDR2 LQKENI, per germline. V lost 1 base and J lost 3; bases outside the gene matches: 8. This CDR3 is CASSPLNRGYDYGYTF. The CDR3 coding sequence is TGTGCCAGCTCACCACTGAACAGGGGCTATGACTATGGCTACACCTTC.

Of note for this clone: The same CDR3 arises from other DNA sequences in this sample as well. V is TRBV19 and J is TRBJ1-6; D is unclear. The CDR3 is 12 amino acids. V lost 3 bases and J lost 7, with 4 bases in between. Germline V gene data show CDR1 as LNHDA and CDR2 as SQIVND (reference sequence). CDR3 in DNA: TGTGCCAGTAGTATTCAGAATTCACCCCTCCACTTT. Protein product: CASSIQNSPLHF.

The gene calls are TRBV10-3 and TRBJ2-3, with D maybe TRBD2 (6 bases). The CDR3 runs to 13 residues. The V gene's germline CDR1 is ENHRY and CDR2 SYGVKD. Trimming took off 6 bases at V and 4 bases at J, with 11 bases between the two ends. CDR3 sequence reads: CAIRLEGADTQYF. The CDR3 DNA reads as TGTGCCATCAGGTTGGAGGGCGCAGATACGCAGTATTTT.

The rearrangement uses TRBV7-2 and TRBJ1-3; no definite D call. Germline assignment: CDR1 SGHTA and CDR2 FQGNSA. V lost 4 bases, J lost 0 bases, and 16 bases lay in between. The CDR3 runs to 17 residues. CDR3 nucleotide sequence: TGTGCCAGCAGCTCCCGGCCTAAGGAGTTCTCTGGAAACACCATATATTTT. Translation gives CASSSRPKEFSGNTIYF.

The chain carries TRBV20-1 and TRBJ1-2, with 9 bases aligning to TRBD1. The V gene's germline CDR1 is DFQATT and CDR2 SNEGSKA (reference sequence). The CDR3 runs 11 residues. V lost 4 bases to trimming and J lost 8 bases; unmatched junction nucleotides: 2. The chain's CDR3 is CSATGTGGYTF. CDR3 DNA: TGCAGTGCTACCGGGACAGGGGGCTACACCTTC.

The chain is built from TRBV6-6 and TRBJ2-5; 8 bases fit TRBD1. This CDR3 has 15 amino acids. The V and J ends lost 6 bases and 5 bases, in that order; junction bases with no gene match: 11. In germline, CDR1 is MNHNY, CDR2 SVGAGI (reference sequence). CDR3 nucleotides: TGTGCCAGCAGGTACCCCCCGACAGGGGACGAGACCCAGTACTTC. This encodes CASRYPPTGDETQYF.

CDR3 DNA sequence: TGTGCCAGCTCAGCCTGGGATGGCAAAAACACCGGGGAGCTGTTTTTT. The encoded protein is CASSAWDGKNTGELFF. The chain links TRBV18 to TRBJ2-2; D not resolved. The CDR3 consists of 16 residues. Germline CDR1 and CDR2: KGHSH and LQKENI. The V end lost 5 bases, the J end lost 2 bases, and 15 bases lay between the germline ends.

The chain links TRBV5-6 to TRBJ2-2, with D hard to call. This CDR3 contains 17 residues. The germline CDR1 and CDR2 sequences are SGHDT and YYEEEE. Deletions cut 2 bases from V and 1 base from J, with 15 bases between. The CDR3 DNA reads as TGTGCCAGCAGCTTAGTCCTCGAAAGGAAGAACACCGGGGAGCTGTTTTTT. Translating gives CASSLVLERKNTGELFF. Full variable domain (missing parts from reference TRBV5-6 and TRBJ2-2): DAGVTQSPTHLIKTRGQQVTLRCSPKSGHDTVSWYQQALGQGPQFIFQYYEEEERQRGNFPDRFSGHQFPNYSSELNVNALLLGDSALYLCASSLVLERKNTGELFFGEGSRLTVL.

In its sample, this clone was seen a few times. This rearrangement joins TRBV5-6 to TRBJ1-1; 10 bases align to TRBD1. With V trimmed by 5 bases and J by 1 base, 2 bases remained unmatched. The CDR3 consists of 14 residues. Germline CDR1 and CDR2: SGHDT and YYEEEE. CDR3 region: CASSWDRGNTEAFF. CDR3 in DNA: TGTGCCAGCAGTTGGGACAGGGGGAACACTGAAGCTTTCTTT. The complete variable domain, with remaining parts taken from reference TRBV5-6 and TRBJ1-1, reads DAGVTQSPTHLIKTRGQQVTLRCSPKSGHDTVSWYQQALGQGPQFIFQYYEEEERQRGNFPDRFSGHQFPNYSSELNVNALLLGDSALYLCASSWDRGNTEAFFGQGTRLTVV.